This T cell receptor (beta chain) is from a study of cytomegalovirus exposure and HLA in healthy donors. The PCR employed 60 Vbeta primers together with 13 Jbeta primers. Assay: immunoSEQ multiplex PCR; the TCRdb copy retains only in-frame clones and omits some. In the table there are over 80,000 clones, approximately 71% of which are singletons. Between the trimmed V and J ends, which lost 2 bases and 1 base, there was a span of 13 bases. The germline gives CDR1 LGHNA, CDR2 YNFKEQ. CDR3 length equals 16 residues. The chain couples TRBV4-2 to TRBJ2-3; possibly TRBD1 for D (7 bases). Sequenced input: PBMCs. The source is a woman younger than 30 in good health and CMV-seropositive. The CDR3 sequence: CASSQLTGEGTDTQYF. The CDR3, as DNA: TGTGCCAGCAGCCAACTCACAGGGGAGGGCACAGATACGCAGTATTTT.